A selection of T cell receptor beta chains follows, all from one sample in a study of beta chain features in type 1 diabetes. The assay was immunoSEQ multiplex PCR, and TCRdb's table has in-frame clones only and misses some. This table holds 450,000 or so clones, over 9.5% found once. Specimen: naive CD4+ T cells from blood. All receptors come from a woman aged 18-29 years in good health. CDR3s include the opening cysteine and the closing phenylalanine or tryptophan. A D gene is named only where the DNA matches it firmly. Only some rows state a clone size, as once, few, many or a class for expanded clones.

D,J,V,size,DNA,CDR3
.,TRBJ2-3,TRBV6-5,.,TGTGCCAGCAGACGCGGACTACTCACAGATACGCAGTATTTT,CASRRGLLTDTQYF
.,TRBJ2-2,TRBV4-2,few,TGTGCCAGCAGCCTCGGGGATGGCACCGGGGAGCTGTTTTTT,CASSLGDGTGELFF
TRBD2,TRBJ2-2,TRBV30,few,TGTGCCTGGAGTGGCGGCGGGAGCGTAAAAACCGGGGAGCTGTTTTTT,CAWSGGGSVKTGELFF
.,TRBJ2-1,TRBV13,.,TGTGCCAGCAGGGAACTAGCATTGAATGAGCAGTTCTTC,CASRELALNEQFF
TRBD2,TRBJ2-2,TRBV7-9,few,TGTGCCAGCAGCCTTCTGGGACTAGCGGGGGCCGGGGAGCTGTTTTTT,CASSLLGLAGAGELFF
TRBD1,TRBJ2-4,TRBV7-9,.,TGTGCCAGCAGCTTAGGGACAGGCACAAATCAGTACTTC,CASSLGTGTNQYF
.,TRBJ1-2,TRBV7-9,.,TGTGCCAGCAGCTTAGCGAGCGGCGGCAAGAACTATGGCTACACCTTC,CASSLASGGKNYGYTF
TRBD2,TRBJ2-5,TRBV7-9,.,TGTGCCAGCAGCTTAGGTGAATCCAGCGGGGAGGAAGAGACCCAGTACTTC,CASSLGESSGEEETQYF
.,TRBJ1-1,TRBV29-1,.,TGCAGCGGCATCCCGTGGGTGGGCACTGAAGCTTTCTTT,CSGIPWVGTEAFF
.,TRBJ2-6,TRBV4-3,few,TGCGCCAGCAGCCAAGATGTCAGAAGCTTCTCTGGGGCCAACGTCCTGACTTTC,CASSQDVRSFSGANVLTF
.,TRBJ2-7,TRBV5-1,few,TGCGCCAGCAGCTTGACGGTCTCCTACGAGCAGTACTTC,CASSLTVSYEQYF
.,TRBJ2-7,TRBV7-2,few,TGTGCCAGCACCTCCTCCTACGAGCAGTACTTC,CASTSSYEQYF
.,TRBJ2-7,TRBV19,.,TGTGCCAGTAGTATGATTCTATTCTACGAGCAGTACTTC,CASSMILFYEQYF
.,TRBJ2-4,TRBV29-1,few,TGCAGCGTTGTTGAGGAAAGACTGGCCAAAAACATTCAGTACTTC,CSVVEERLAKNIQYF
TRBD1,TRBJ2-7,TRBV27,.,TGTGCCAGCAGGAGGACAGGGGGCGGTTACGAGCAGTACTTC,CASRRTGGGYEQYF
TRBD2,TRBJ2-5,TRBV7-9,few,TGTGCCAGCAGCCCCGGGACTAGCGGAGAGACCCAGTACTTC,CASSPGTSGETQYF
.,TRBJ2-5,TRBV9,few,TGTGCCAGCAGCGTGACAGGAAAAGAGACCCAGTACTTC,CASSVTGKETQYF
.,TRBJ2-2,TRBV9,.,TGTGCCAGCAGCGTAGGAGTTTGGGGCGCCGGGGAGCTGTTTTTT,CASSVGVWGAGELFF
.,TRBJ2-7,TRBV18,.,TGTGCCAGCTCACCCAGGACGGGCGCCTACGAGCAGTACTTC,CASSPRTGAYEQYF
.,TRBJ2-3,TRBV29-1,.,TGCAGCGCCCCGTCTGGCACAGATACGCAGTATTTT,CSAPSGTDTQYF
.,TRBJ2-1,TRBV7-2,.,TGTGCCAGCAGCTTAGTCGGGACACCTAGCTCCTACAATGAGCAGTTCTTC,CASSLVGTPSSYNEQFF
.,TRBJ2-6,TRBV15,.,TGTGCCACTAGGCGCGACGGAAGCTCTGGGGCCAACGTCCTGACTTTC,CATRRDGSSGANVLTF